A single TCR beta chain is shown here with its context. What it binds is unknown. This CDR3 is built from 15 residues. Germline CDR1 and CDR2: MDHEN and SYDVKM. V lost 7 bases to trimming and J lost 0 bases, with 15 bases between them. PCR employed 60 Vbeta and 13 Jbeta primers. Profiling relied on immunoSEQ multiplex PCR, and the TCRdb table lists in-frame clones only, not all of them. The repertoire includes 37,000 or so clones, 80% to 90% of them detected once, and about 9.3% sits in the top ten. This specimen comes from a study of cytomegalovirus exposure and HLA in healthy donors. Study in general: Early release data held roughly 90 million unique TCRs from HLA-typed donors. Study results and limitations: Specificity for CMV antigens was confirmed in vitro for a few of the CMV-associated chains.

The receptor was derived from a woman aged 35 to 49 in good health and CMV-seronegative. This chain uses TRBV28 with TRBJ1-1, with D maybe TRBD1 (6 bases). Sequenced: PBMCs. CDR3 sequence (DNA): TGTGCCAGCACTCGGGGCGGGGGCATGAACACTGAAGCTTTCTTT. Translation gives CASTRGGGMNTEAFF. Filled out from reference TRBV28 and TRBJ1-1, the complete variable domain reads DVKVTQSSRYLVKRTGEKVFLECVQDMDHENMFWYRQDPGLGLRLIYFSYDVKMKEKGDIPEGYSVSREKKERFSLILESASTNQTSMYLCASTRGGGMNTEAFFGQGTRLTVV.